These 28 T cell receptor beta chains were all obtained from the same sample, sequenced in a study of blood T cells in healthy people across ages. A second roughly 6 to 12 cycle PCR used barcoded and J-beta primers. TCRdb passed the 5' RACE reads through MiXCR, listing each CDR3 protein once. The table includes roughly 830,000 distinct CDR3 sequences, under 80% detected once. The sequencing input was blood. The receptors here all came from a man aged 25-45 years in good health.

This sequence joins TRBV20-1 and TRBJ1-2, with no clear D. Trimming pared 6 bases from V and 4 bases from J, leaving 9 bases between. Germline V lookup: CDR1 DFQATT, CDR2 SNEGSKA (reference sequence). The length of the CDR3 is 11 residues. The CDR3 loop reads CSAPPSYGYTF. The CDR3 nucleotides are TGCAGTGCGCCGCCTAGCTATGGCTACACCTTC.

The chain recombines TRBV20-1 with TRBJ1-2; D remains ambiguous. The germline CDR1 and CDR2 sequences are DFQATT and SNEGSKA (reference sequence). V gave up 5 bases and J gave up 5 bases, with 12 bases separating them. The CDR3 runs to 12 residues. CDR3 sequence reads: CSAYRWSYGYTF. The CDR3 DNA reads TGCAGTGCTTATCGGTGGTCTTATGGCTACACCTTC.

This chain connects TRBV7-2 to TRBJ2-3; tentatively, D is TRBD2 (6 bases). V lost 5 bases to trimming and J lost 1 base, with 10 bases between them. From germline, CDR1 is SGHTA and CDR2 FQGNSA. CDR3 length: 14 residues. The CDR3, as DNA: TGTGCCAGCAGCCCCCCGGGGGGCACAGATACGCAGTATTTT. Encoded protein: CASSPPGGTDTQYF.

This CDR3 reads CASNFGVRSSYEQYF. CDR3 nucleotide sequence: TGTGCCAGCAACTTTGGGGTTCGAAGCTCCTACGAGCAGTACTTC. The chain couples TRBV6-2 or TRBV6-3 to TRBJ2-7, with D unclear. From germline, CDR1 is MNHEY and CDR2 SVGEGT. This CDR3 spans 15 amino acids. The V end lost 7 bases, the J end lost 0 bases, and 16 bases lay between the germline ends.

This clonotype has ten or more counts. V gene TRBV27 combines with J gene TRBJ2-7, with D possibly TRBD2 on 5 matching bases. Germline V gene data show CDR1 as MNHEY and CDR2 as SMNVEV (reference sequence). The CDR3 spans 11 residues. The germline V and J ends were trimmed by 6 bases and 6 bases, with 9 bases remaining between them. This CDR3 is CASSLGGEQYF. CDR3 DNA: TGTGCCAGCAGCTTAGGAGGCGAGCAGTACTTC.

This chain joins TRBV18 and TRBJ1-4, with D possibly TRBD1 on 6 matching bases. The germline gives CDR1 KGHSH, CDR2 LQKENI. The CDR3 consists of 14 residues. Trimming shortened V by 3 bases and J by 4 bases, and 9 bases separated the two germline ends. CDR3 sequence: CASSPGQDNEKLFF. Written as DNA, the CDR3 is TGTGCCAGCTCACCGGGACAAGATAATGAAAAACTGTTTTTT.

The chain uses TRBV12-3 or TRBV12-4 and TRBJ2-7; possible D gene TRBD2, 5 bases. This CDR3 spans 16 amino acids. The V end lost 0 bases, the J end lost 5 bases, and 17 bases lay between the germline ends. The CDR3 protein is CASSLAASGKGDEQYF. DNA for the CDR3: TGTGCCAGCAGTTTAGCCGCGTCGGGGAAGGGCGACGAGCAGTACTTC.

This clonotype was counted once. The V gene is TRBV20-1, the J gene TRBJ2-7; 8 bases are a match to TRBD1. The CDR3 runs to 17 residues. Germline-derived CDR1 and CDR2 are DFQATT and SNEGSKA (reference sequence). J was trimmed by 2 bases and V by 1 base; bases with no gene match: 13. CDR3 bases: TGCAGTGCTAGAGTGGGAAGAGGACAGGGATTAACCTACGAGCAGTACTTC. Translation gives CSARVGRGQGLTYEQYF.

This clonotype was observed a handful of times. This sequence joins TRBV5-1 and TRBJ2-3; TRBD1 matches 8 bases. V dropped 4 bases and J dropped 0; count of bases not matched to a gene: 19. The CDR3 consists of 20 residues. Per the germline V gene, CDR1 is SGHRS and CDR2 is YFSETQ. The CDR3 sequence: CASSTPTPGQEISSTDTQYF. CDR3 sequence (DNA): TGCGCCAGCAGCACACCCACACCGGGACAGGAGATCTCTAGCACAGATACGCAGTATTTT.

This clonotype was counted between two and nine times. J is TRBJ1-1 and V is TRBV13; D is perhaps TRBD1 (5 bases). From germline, CDR1 is PRHDT and CDR2 FYEKMQ (reference sequence). This CDR3 has 19 amino acids. V dropped 0 bases and J dropped 7 bases, with 27 bases sitting between them. DNA for the CDR3: TGTGCCAGCAGCTTAGGAGGGTCTGGGGACGGAGGATCTAAGCTTGAAGCTTTCTTT. Encoded protein: CASSLGGSGDGGSKLEAFF. Together with reference TRBV13 and TRBJ1-1, the CDR3 gives the full variable domain: AAGVIQSPRHLIKEKRETATLKCYPIPRHDTVYWYQQGPGQDPQFLISFYEKMQSDKGSIPDRFSAQQFSDYHSELNMSSLELGDSALYFCASSLGGSGDGGSKLEAFFGQGTRLTVV.

The chain is built from TRBV20-1 and TRBJ2-2, with TRBD2 matching 9 bases. The CDR3 sequence is 16 residues long. The trim removed 2 bases at V and 2 bases at J, leaving 6 bases unmatched. Looked up from germline, CDR1 is DFQATT and CDR2 is SNEGSKA (reference sequence). CDR3 region: CSARTNSGGNTGELFF. The CDR3 DNA reads as TGCAGTGCTAGAACAAATAGCGGGGGAAACACCGGGGAGCTGTTTTTT.

About this clonotype itself: A junction boundary mismatches the germline segment, possibly from a read error. The chain recombines TRBV7-9 with TRBJ1-6, with a tentative D call TRBD1 (6 bases). CDR3 size: 14 residues. Germline CDR1 is SEHNR and CDR2 is FQNEAQ (reference sequence). The CDR3 sequence: CASGGGGINSPPHF. For the CDR3, the DNA is TGTGCCAGCGGAGGGGGAGGGATAAATTCACCCCCCCACTTT.

The genes are TRBV4-3 and TRBJ2-6; either TRBD1 or TRBD2 may supply D (5 bases each). The V gene lost 0 bases and the J gene lost 2 bases, with 17 bases spanning the gap. Germline CDR1 and CDR2: LGHNA and YSLEER. The CDR3 is 19 residues long. The CDR3 reads CASSQDGREFVTGANVLTF. The CDR3 DNA follows: TGCGCCAGCAGCCAAGACGGCAGGGAGTTTGTAACTGGGGCCAACGTCCTGACTTTC.

V gene TRBV20-1 combines with J gene TRBJ1-5, with a possible D match to TRBD1 (6 bases). The CDR3 has 16 residues. CDR1 is DFQATT and CDR2 is SNEGSKA in the germline V gene (reference sequence). The V gene lost 1 base and the J gene lost 1 base, with 14 bases spanning the gap. The CDR3 DNA sequence: TGCAGTGCTAGAGTGGGCGGCACAGGGAGCAATCAGCCCCAGCATTTT. Translating gives CSARVGGTGSNQPQHF.

The chain recombines TRBV5-1 with TRBJ2-1; D might be TRBD2 (6 bases). CDR1 SGHRS and CDR2 YFSETQ come from the germline V gene. V lost 0 bases and J 10 bases, leaving 11 bases between the germline ends. The CDR3 length is 13 residues. CDR3 loop: CASSLAGRGEQFF. CDR3 sequence (DNA): TGCGCCAGCAGCTTGGCTGGCCGGGGGGAGCAGTTCTTC.

The genes are TRBV2 and TRBJ2-5, with D perhaps assigned TRBD1 or TRBD2 (5 bases each). With the DNA end fitting TRBJ2-7 better, the J assignment may be wrong. Germline assignment: CDR1 SNHLY and CDR2 FYNNEI. CDR3 length: 13 amino acids. The CDR3 region is CASSQGTAGEQYF. In DNA form, the CDR3 reads TGTGCCAGCAGTCAAGGGACGGCCGGCGAGCAGTACTTC.

This clonotype was detected once. The chain combines TRBV7-3 with TRBJ2-2; 7 nucleotides line up with TRBD1. This CDR3 is built from 16 residues. V was clipped by 1 base and J by 3 bases; unmatched bases: 5. CDR1 is SGHTA and CDR2 is FQGTGA in the germline V gene. The CDR3 DNA sequence: TGTGCCAGCAGCTTAAGAAGGACAGGTGACACCGGGGAGCTGTTTTTT. It yields the protein CASSLRRTGDTGELFF. The full variable domain, with the rest looked up from reference TRBV7-3 and TRBJ2-2, is GAGVSQTPSNKVTEKGKYVELRCDPISGHTALYWYRQSLGQGPEFLIYFQGTGAADDSGLPNDRFFAVRPEGSVSTLKIQRTERGDSAVYLCASSLRRTGDTGELFFGEGSRLTVL.

This sequence joins TRBV7-2 and TRBJ1-4; D is unresolved. The CDR3 runs to 14 residues. Trimming took off 3 bases at V and 7 bases at J, with 12 bases between the two ends. Germline CDR1 is SGHTA and CDR2 is FQGNSA. CDR3 in amino acids: CASSFGGLSEKLFF. The CDR3, as DNA: TGTGCCAGCAGCTTCGGCGGGTTAAGTGAAAAACTGTTTTTT. The full variable domain, rest sourced from reference TRBV7-2 and TRBJ1-4, is GAGVSQSPSNKVTEKGKDVELRCDPISGHTALYWYRQSLGQGLEFLIYFQGNSAPDKSGLPSDRFSAERTGGSVSTLTIQRTQQEDSAVYLCASSFGGLSEKLFFGSGTQLSVL.

The chain combines TRBV4-3 with TRBJ2-3; 11 nucleotides line up with TRBD1. Germline assignment: CDR1 LGHNA and CDR2 YSLEER. This CDR3 has 16 amino acids. The junction had 7 bases not matched to a gene; V was cut back by 4 bases and J by 4 bases. As DNA, the CDR3 is TGCGCCAGCAGCCGTCAGTGGACAGGGGGCGCAGATACGCAGTATTTT. Translation: CASSRQWTGGADTQYF.

This clonotype was counted a few times. The chain recombines TRBV3-1 with TRBJ2-7; 7 bases agree with TRBD1. The length of the CDR3 is 17 residues. The ends lost 5 bases at V and 0 bases at J; junction bases unmatched: 13. Germline V gene lookup returns CDR1 LGHDT and CDR2 YNNKEL (reference sequence). CDR3 DNA: TGTGCCAGCAGCTCCCCCCGAGGGGACAGTAACTCCTACGAGCAGTACTTC. Residues: CASSSPRGDSNSYEQYF.

This clonotype was counted a few times. The chain recombines TRBV7-2 with TRBJ1-2, with D unclear. The CDR3 consists of 15 residues. The ends were cut back, 5 bases at V and 8 bases at J, with 21 bases in the middle. The germline gives CDR1 SGHTA, CDR2 FQGNSA. In nucleotides, the CDR3 is TGTGCCAGCAGCCAACCGGCCTCAGTAACTGGAGGCTACACCTTC. This encodes CASSQPASVTGGYTF.

This clonotype has just a few counts. The chain recombines TRBV6-4 with TRBJ1-1; tentatively, D is TRBD1 (5 bases). The V gene lost 0 bases and the J gene lost 7 bases, with 9 bases spanning the gap. The germline V gene encodes CDR1 MRHNA and CDR2 SNTAGT. The CDR3 is 13 residues long. Here the CDR3 DNA reads TGTGCCAGCAGTGACTCGAATCAGGGTGAAGCTTTCTTT. Translated: CASSDSNQGEAFF.

The chain employs TRBV2 and TRBJ1-3; D is undetermined. Germline-derived CDR1 and CDR2 are SNHLY and FYNNEI. This CDR3 contains 15 residues. V lost 5 bases and J 0 bases, leaving 11 bases between the germline ends. The CDR3: CASSSDGLSGNTIYF. The CDR3 nucleotides read TGTGCCAGCAGTTCCGACGGGCTCTCTGGAAACACCATATATTTT.

The CDR3 here is CASSFGRQRTDQETQYF. The CDR3, as DNA: TGTGCCAGCAGCTTCGGCCGGCAGCGGACAGACCAAGAGACCCAGTACTTC. The chain uses TRBV7-6 and TRBJ2-5; perhaps TRBD1 as D (6 bases). CDR1 is SGHVS, CDR2 FNYEAQ, per germline. V gave up 3 bases and J gave up 0 bases, with 17 bases separating them. This CDR3 region has 17 residues.

This clonotype was recorded a few times. The chain carries TRBV12-3 or TRBV12-4 and TRBJ1-2; D gene uncertain. Trimming stripped 6 bases from V and 3 bases from J, with 11 bases between. This CDR3 has 13 residues. The CDR3 nucleotides are TGTGCCAGCAGCCCTTGGGGTTACTATGGCTACACCTTC. This encodes CASSPWGYYGYTF.

V is TRBV2 and J is TRBJ2-4; 8 nucleotides match TRBD1. V lost 6 bases and J lost 8; bases outside the gene matches: 6. This CDR3 region has 13 residues. Germline lookup yields CDR1 SNHLY and CDR2 FYNNEI. CDR3 bases: TGTGCCAGCAGCGACAGGGGTCGGGACATTCAGTACTTC. Amino acid sequence: CASSDRGRDIQYF.

This clonotype has just a few counts. The rearrangement joins TRBV11-2 to TRBJ2-7; D not certain. The CDR3 is 12 residues long. Germline CDR1 and CDR2: SGHAT and FQNNGV. Trimming shortened V by 5 bases and J by 2 bases, and 7 bases separated the two germline ends. CDR3 region: CASSIQTYEQYF. The CDR3 nucleotides read TGTGCCAGCAGCATACAGACCTACGAGCAGTACTTC.

J is TRBJ2-1 and V is TRBV28; maybe TRBD2 (7 bases). The V and J ends lost 6 bases and 4 bases respectively, with 13 bases between them. The CDR3 sequence is 14 residues long. Germline loops: CDR1 MDHEN, CDR2 SYDVKM. CDR3: CASSRGAQYNEQFF. For the CDR3, the DNA is TGTGCCAGCAGCCGGGGGGCTCAATACAATGAGCAGTTCTTC.